This entry lists 25 T cell receptor beta chains sequenced from one sample in a study of Graves' ophthalmopathy and Graves' hyperthyroidism. Amplification targeted the TCR beta CDR3 regions, with RNA transcripts as the source material. An initial RT-PCR round employing HTBI primers preceded a second-round multiplex PCR. TCRdb independently ran MiXCR on the multiplex PCR reads; one entry per CDR3 protein. The sample lists a few hundred thousand distinct CDR3 sequences; 39% were seen once. Sequencing used peripheral blood or thyroid tissue (not recorded which). The receptors come from an adult man with Graves' hyperthyroidism.

DNA for the CDR3: TGTGCCACCAGCAGCTTGACGGCGCAGGAGACCCAGTACTTC. Translated, it gives CATSSLTAQETQYF. The chain uses TRBV15 and TRBJ2-5; no clear D gene. CDR1 is LNHNV, CDR2 YYDKDF, per germline (reference sequence). The ends were cut back, 3 bases at V and 5 bases at J, with 13 bases in the middle. The CDR3 length is 14 residues.

There are many counts of this clonotype. The rearrangement uses TRBV7-2 and TRBJ2-6; no definite D call. The CDR3 runs 16 residues. Germline-derived CDR1 and CDR2 are SGHTA and FQGNSA. V lost 5 bases and J 0 bases, leaving 11 bases between the germline ends. Here the CDR3 reads CASSPRTGSGANVLTF. CDR3 bases: TGTGCCAGCAGCCCCCGGACGGGCTCTGGGGCCAACGTCCTGACTTTC.

The chain is built from TRBV10-3 and TRBJ2-5, with TRBD1 as a possible D gene (6 bases). The CDR3 totals 14 residues. V was pared by 4 bases and J by 4 bases, with 13 bases between. The V gene's germline CDR1 is ENHRY and CDR2 SYGVKD. The CDR3 DNA follows: TGTGCCATCAGTGCGGGTCAGGGGACAGAGACCCAGTACTTC. As protein: CAISAGQGTETQYF.

This clonotype was detected ten times or more. A junction end diverges from the germline sequence, so it may reflect a read error. The chain joins TRBV5-1 to TRBJ2-3, with TRBD2 matching over 13 bases. Germline V gene sequence: CDR1 SGHRS, CDR2 YFSETQ. The length of the CDR3 is 15 residues. The CDR3 nucleotides are TGTGCCAGCAGCTTACTAGCGGGAGGGCCCGATACGCAGTATTTT. This sequence encodes CASSLLAGGPDTQYF.

The chain couples TRBV2 to TRBJ2-5; TRBD1 aligns across 7 bases. The germline gives CDR1 SNHLY, CDR2 FYNNEI. CDR3 length: 14 amino acids. After removal of 5 bases from V and 0 bases from J, the junction contained 3 bases not matched to a gene. The CDR3 protein is CASSKQGNQETQYF. As DNA, the CDR3 is TGTGCCAGCAGTAAACAGGGGAACCAAGAGACCCAGTACTTC.

There are many counts of this clonotype. The chain has TRBV7-6 and TRBJ2-2; 8 bases map to TRBD2. From germline, CDR1 is SGHVS and CDR2 FNYEAQ. Trimming removed 5 bases from V and 4 bases from J; junction bases left unmatched: 12. This CDR3 region has 17 residues. The CDR3 loop is CASSPPLGLASTGELFF. The DNA for the CDR3 is TGTGCCAGCAGCCCTCCTCTTGGACTAGCCTCCACCGGGGAGCTGTTTTTT.

V usage is TRBV24-1 and J usage is TRBJ2-5; 9 bases are a match to TRBD1. The J call is doubtful: the DNA matches TRBJ2-1 better. The CDR3 totals 15 residues. CDR1 KGHDR and CDR2 SFDVKD come from the germline V gene. The CDR3 sequence: CATSDRTGDYNEQFF. The CDR3 DNA reads TGTGCCACCAGTGATCGGACAGGGGACTACAATGAGCAGTTCTTC.

The chain combines TRBV2 with TRBJ1-2, with D perhaps matching TRBD1 (5 bases). V lost 5 bases, J lost 8 bases, and 18 bases lay in between. This CDR3 has 14 residues. Looked up from germline, CDR1 is SNHLY and CDR2 is FYNNEI. The CDR3 spells CASSSGLPKGGYTF. CDR3 nucleotides: TGTGCCAGCAGTTCGGGACTCCCCAAGGGAGGCTACACCTTC. Supplemented by reference TRBV2 and TRBJ1-2, the full variable domain reads EPEVTQTPSHQVTQMGQEVILRCVPISNHLYFYWYRQILGQKVEFLVSFYNNEISEKSEIFDDQFSVERPDGSNFTLKIRSTKLEDSAMYFCASSSGLPKGGYTFGSGTRLTVV.

The chain's CDR3 is CSVDYLAGDYEQYF. CDR3 nucleotides: TGCAGCGTTGACTACCTAGCGGGGGACTACGAGCAGTACTTC. V and J are TRBV29-1 and TRBJ2-7, with 10 bases lining up with TRBD2. The ends lost 3 bases at V and 3 bases at J; junction bases unmatched: 5. The CDR3 consists of 14 residues. Germline V gene lookup returns CDR1 SQVTM and CDR2 ANQGSEA.

As regards this clonotype: This may stem from a read error, because a much larger clone lies one nucleotide away. The chain carries TRBV7-6 and TRBJ1-1; 7 bases map to TRBD1. CDR3 length: 15 amino acids. The J segment lost 1 base and the V segment lost 2 bases, leaving 4 bases of the junction unmatched. The germline CDR1 and CDR2 sequences are SGHVS and FNYEAQ. The CDR3: CASSLWGQPNTEAFF. The CDR3 bases are TGTGCCAGCAGCTTATGGGGACAGCCGAACACTGAAGCTTTCTTT.

The chain recombines TRBV2 with TRBJ1-3; 8 bases line up with TRBD1. The J call may be faulty, since TRBJ2-3 better matches the DNA end. Germline CDR1 and CDR2: SNHLY and FYNNEI. The CDR3 spans 16 residues. DNA of the CDR3: TGTGCCAGCAGTTTGACAGGGGCGGGGCTCACAGATACGCAGTATTTT. This sequence encodes CASSLTGAGLTDTQYF.

This clonotype was recorded many times. The genes are TRBV25-1 and TRBJ1-1; no definite D call. The CDR3 extends over 11 amino acids. Germline V CDR1 and CDR2: MGHDK, SYGVNS. Trimming took off 1 base at V and 8 bases at J, with 5 bases between the two ends. CDR3 residues: CASSESGEAFF. CDR3 DNA: TGTGCCAGCAGTGAATCAGGCGAAGCTTTCTTT. The variable domain in full, with the rest retrieved from reference TRBV25-1 and TRBJ1-1, is EADIYQTPRYLVIGTGKKITLECSQTMGHDKMYWYQQDPGMELHLIHYSYGVNSTEKGDLSSESTVSRIRTEHFPLTLESARPSHTSQYLCASSESGEAFFGQGTRLTVV.

The rearrangement joins TRBV5-1 to TRBJ2-5; D is unresolved. CDR1 and CDR2 from the germline V gene are SGHRS and YFSETQ. The CDR3 is made up of 14 amino acids. Trimming shortened V by 3 bases and J by 1 base, and 10 bases separated the two germline ends. The CDR3 DNA reads TGCGCCAGCAGCTCACCCCCCTCCCAAGAGACCCAGTACTTC. It translates to CASSSPPSQETQYF.

The V call is TRBV4-2, the J call TRBJ1-5; TRBD1 might be the D (5 bases). Germline assignment: CDR1 LGHNA and CDR2 YNFKEQ. V gave up 0 bases and J gave up 5 bases, with 20 bases separating them. The CDR3 runs 18 residues. CDR3 in DNA: TGTGCCAGCAGCCAAGACGGCGGCGGGGCCAATCGATATCAGCCCCAGCATTTT. This encodes CASSQDGGGANRYQPQHF.

This chain connects TRBV7-9 to TRBJ2-7; 7 nucleotides agree with TRBD1. There are 14 residues in the CDR3. With V trimmed by 4 bases and J by 0 bases, 3 bases remained unmatched. The germline V gene encodes CDR1 SEHNR and CDR2 FQNEAQ (reference sequence). CDR3 bases: TGTGCCAGCAGCTCCGGGACAGACTCCTACGAGCAGTACTTC. Protein product: CASSSGTDSYEQYF.

This clonotype was observed a few times. This chain connects TRBV7-8 to TRBJ2-3; 7 bases align to TRBD1. Germline trimming cut 3 bases from V and 4 bases from J; bases unmatched to any gene: 10. Germline V lookup: CDR1 SGHVS, CDR2 FQNEAQ. This CDR3 has 16 residues. The CDR3 reads CASSFIAGGSADTQYF. As DNA, the CDR3 is TGTGCCAGCAGCTTTATTGCAGGGGGTAGCGCAGATACGCAGTATTTT. Combining the CDR3 with reference TRBV7-8 and TRBJ2-3 gives the whole variable domain GAGVSQSPRYKVAKRGQDVALRCDPISGHVSLFWYQQALGQGPEFLTYFQNEAQLDKSGLPSDRFFAERPEGSVSTLKIQRTQQEDSAVYLCASSFIAGGSADTQYFGPGTRLTVL.

This rearrangement joins TRBV5-1 to TRBJ2-7; 9 bases line up with TRBD1. The germline V gene encodes CDR1 SGHRS and CDR2 YFSETQ. V lost 4 bases to trimming and J lost 5 bases; unmatched junction nucleotides: 16. This CDR3 contains 17 residues. CDR3 nucleotides: TGCGCCAGCAGCGGGACAGGGCGATGGAGGGGGAGTCACGAGCAGTACTTC. Encoded protein: CASSGTGRWRGSHEQYF.

CDR3 sequence reads: CASSIGGLTEAFF. As DNA, the CDR3 is TGTGCCAGTAGTATAGGGGGCCTTACTGAAGCTTTCTTT. The J gene is TRBJ1-1, the V gene TRBV19; TRBD1 is a possible D gene (5 bases). The CDR3 extends over 13 amino acids. V gave up 1 base and J gave up 5 bases, with 8 bases separating them. Germline CDR1 is LNHDA and CDR2 is SQIVND (reference sequence).

This clonotype was recorded at least ten times. The chain uses TRBV29-1 and TRBJ2-2; D gene unclear. The CDR3 has 13 amino acids. Deletions cut 7 bases from V and 2 bases from J, with 11 bases between. The germline V gene encodes CDR1 SQVTM and CDR2 ANQGSEA. CDR3 residues: CSALVVNTGELFF. The CDR3 DNA sequence: TGCAGCGCCTTGGTGGTAAACACCGGGGAGCTGTTTTTT.

The CDR3 spells CASSEGLDNYGYTF. The CDR3 DNA is TGTGCCAGCAGTGAGGGTCTCGATAACTATGGCTACACCTTC. The chain carries TRBV12-3 or TRBV12-4 and TRBJ1-2; D is unresolved. This CDR3 spans 14 amino acids. The germline V and J ends were trimmed by 5 bases and 1 base, with 11 bases remaining between them.

On this clonotype: A clone one base away is much larger, so this may be a read error. In nucleotides, the CDR3 is TGTGCCAGCGGTTTAGCGTTCGGCGTAAATGGCTACACCTTC. This encodes CASGLAFGVNGYTF. The chain links TRBV12-3 or TRBV12-4 to TRBJ1-2; D remains unclear. The CDR3 loop spans 14 amino acids.

This clonotype was counted at least ten times. V gene TRBV20-1 combines with J gene TRBJ2-7, with D uncertain. The CDR3 covers 12 residues. CDR1 and CDR2 from the germline V gene are DFQATT and SNEGSKA (reference sequence). V dropped 6 bases and J dropped 1 base, with 10 bases sitting between them. The DNA of the CDR3 is TGCAGTGCCACGACACGTTCCTACGAGCAGTACTTC. Translation gives CSATTRSYEQYF.

This clonotype has only one observation. This chain's CDR3 is CASSSPVPSGRGYEQYF. CDR3 nucleotides: TGTGCCAGCAGTTCCCCTGTCCCCAGCGGGAGGGGCTACGAGCAGTACTTC. The rearrangement uses TRBV7-8 and TRBJ2-7; 10 positions agree with TRBD2. Germline CDR1 SGHVS, CDR2 FQNEAQ. The ends lost 6 bases at V and 3 bases at J; junction bases unmatched: 14. This CDR3 has 17 residues.

This chain uses TRBV29-1 with TRBJ2-7; 9 nucleotides line up with TRBD1. The CDR3 consists of 12 residues. CDR1 and CDR2 from the germline V gene are SQVTM and ANQGSEA. V shed 8 bases and J 4 bases; nucleotides not matched to a gene: 6. The CDR3 is CSQRQGGYEQYF. CDR3 nucleotides: TGCAGCCAGAGACAGGGGGGGTACGAGCAGTACTTC.

For this clonotype: Sequence at one end of the junction differs from germline and may be a read error. This chain connects TRBV7-7 to TRBJ2-7, with D maybe TRBD2 (6 bases). Germline CDR1 and CDR2: SSHAT and FNYEAQ (reference sequence). The CDR3 totals 13 residues. This chain's CDR3 is CASSLQQAGEQYF. In nucleotides, the CDR3 is TGTGCTAGCAGCTTACAACAGGCGGGGGAGCAGTACTTC. Full variable domain (missing parts from reference TRBV7-7 and TRBJ2-7): GAGVSQSPRYKVTKRGQDVTLRCDPISSHATLYWYQQALGQGPEFLTYFNYEAQPDKSGLPSDRFSAERPEGSISTLTIQRTEQRDSAMYRCASSLQQAGEQYFGPGTRLTVT.